This T cell receptor (beta chain) was recovered during a study of T-cell memory formation after mild COVID-19. In its sample, this clonotype was seen a few times. Its antigen remains unknown. Amplification by 5'RACE using constant-segment primers produced TCR alpha and TCR beta cDNA libraries that carried sample barcodes and UMIs. TCRdb called the 5' RACE reads again in MiXCR, with one record for every CDR3 protein. The sample includes roughly 220,000 distinct CDR3 sequences, more than 8% seen only once; the top ten take 3.5% to 4%. General study results and limits: Clones contracting over day 15 to 85 were CD4/CD8 balanced, with later expanders leaning CD4+. Second-wave clones that peaked on day 37 lacked confirmed SARS-CoV-2 specificity.

The receptor's source is a man aged 18 to 30 who had mild COVID-19 (a few samples of this study predate the infection). Cell type and time point are not known. Sequencing was done on a sample of PBMCs or a T cell subset sorted from them (not recorded which).

CDR3: CASSPTSGTGGDTQYF. In DNA, the CDR3 is TGTGCCAGCAGTCCCACCTCCGGCACTGGGGGAGATACGCAGTATTTT. The chain uses TRBV12-3 or TRBV12-4 and TRBJ2-3; the D gene could be TRBD1 or TRBD2 (5 bases each). CDR3 length: 16 amino acids. V lost 5 bases to trimming and J lost 5 bases, with 20 bases between them.